The TCR beta chain under discussion was sequenced for a study of neurological immune-mediated disorders. General study points: HTLV-1-associated myelopathy had the most TCR clonal expansion, whereas multiple sclerosis had the least (lower than in healthy controls). No expanded-clone CDR3 amino acid sequence recurred across subjects, suggesting private TCR-beta repertoires.

Time point described: longitudinal time-point 3. The study drew its healthy controls from blood bank volunteers in Maryland, USA. The V and J ends lost 4 bases and 7 bases, in that order; junction bases with no gene match: 10. The CDR3 is made up of 15 amino acids. CDR1 is SGHRS, CDR2 YFSETQ, per germline. The sample holds many counts of this clonotype. Its antigen is currently unknown. The cDNA was generated by 5'RACE with 10-nucleotide random UMIs. TCRdb called the 5' RACE reads again in MiXCR, with one record for every CDR3 protein. The sample has tens of thousands of distinct CDR3 sequences, roughly 8% seen once; the top ten hold roughly 2%.

The rearrangement joins TRBV5-1 to TRBJ2-1; 8 bases are a match to TRBD1. The sample comprised PBMCs. This clonotype originated in a middle-aged woman in good health. CDR3: CASSLGQVSGNEQFF. The CDR3 nucleotides are TGCGCCAGCAGCCTGGGACAGGTTAGTGGGAATGAGCAGTTCTTC.